Presented here are 24 T cell receptor beta chains from one specimen sequenced in a study of T cell responses to AZD1222 COVID-19 vaccine. The repertoire was sequenced with immunoSEQ multiplex PCR; TCRdb's copy has only in-frame clones and lacks some. The profile shows about 150,000 clones, 80% to 95% of them singletons. The starting material was peripheral blood, obtained on day 0 of AZD1222 vaccination. Source of these receptors: an adult in good health.

The rearrangement joins TRBV7-2 to TRBJ2-5; no definite D call. The CDR3 consists of 14 residues. Germline values: CDR1 SGHTA, CDR2 FQGNSA. V gave up 1 base and J gave up 2 bases, with 8 bases separating them. CDR3 amino acids: CASSLDFAQETQYF. The CDR3 DNA reads as TGTGCCAGCAGCTTAGATTTTGCACAAGAGACCCAGTACTTC.

The chain carries TRBV29-1 and TRBJ1-1, with D hard to call. V was clipped by 6 bases and J by 4 bases, with 6 bases between them. The germline V gene has CDR1 SQVTM and CDR2 ANQGSEA. The CDR3 has 10 residues. CDR3 sequence (DNA): TGCAGCGTGTCAACCACTGAAGCTTTCTTT. Translation: CSVSTTEAFF. The full variable domain, completed using reference TRBV29-1 and TRBJ1-1, is SAVISQKPSRDICQRGTSLTIQCQVDSQVTMMFWYRQQPGQSLTLIATANQGSEATYESGFVIDKFPISRPNLTFSTLTVSNMSPEDSSIYLCSVSTTEAFFGQGTRLTVV.

V is TRBV27 and J is TRBJ1-5; 9 bases are shared with TRBD1. V lost 2 bases and J lost 0; bases outside the gene matches: 5. CDR1 is MNHEY and CDR2 is SMNVEV in the germline V gene (reference sequence). This CDR3 contains 17 residues. The CDR3 nucleotides are TGTGCCAGCAGTTTAGGGACAGGGCCATATAGCAATCAGCCCCAGCATTTT. This codes for CASSLGTGPYSNQPQHF.

The V gene is TRBV24-1, the J gene TRBJ2-5; no reliable D call. Germline V CDR1 and CDR2: KGHDR, SFDVKD. The CDR3 spans 15 residues. The V and J ends lost 0 bases and 2 bases respectively, with 9 bases between them. CDR3 residues: CATSDLGTEQETQYF. The CDR3, as DNA: TGTGCCACCAGTGATTTGGGTACAGAACAAGAGACCCAGTACTTC.

This clone was counted a single time. This CDR3 reads CSASGQALMNTEAFF. The CDR3 nucleotides are TGCAGTGCTAGTGGGCAGGCTTTAATGAACACTGAAGCTTTCTTT. The chain joins TRBV20-1 to TRBJ1-1, with D uncertain. This CDR3 comprises 15 residues. Germline V lookup: CDR1 DFQATT, CDR2 SNEGSKA (reference sequence). With 3 bases removed from V and 0 bases from J, the gap between germline ends came to 14 bases.

The chain is built from TRBV12-3 or TRBV12-4 and TRBJ1-5; D remains unclear. Trimming stripped 7 bases from V and 7 bases from J, with 11 bases between. The CDR3 totals 12 residues. The CDR3 is CASTKIPQPQHF. The CDR3 DNA reads as TGTGCCAGCACCAAGATACCCCAGCCCCAGCATTTT.

The J gene is TRBJ1-2, the V gene TRBV30; D might be TRBD1 (5 bases). V lost 4 bases and J 4 bases, leaving 10 bases between the germline ends. This CDR3 spans 12 amino acids. Germline CDR1 and CDR2: GTSNPN and SVGIG (reference sequence). The CDR3 is CAWNGASYGYTF. DNA of the CDR3: TGTGCCTGGAACGGGGCCTCCTATGGCTACACCTTC.

V gene TRBV7-2 combines with J gene TRBJ2-7, with D uncertain. Trimming shortened V by 6 bases and J by 0 bases, and 12 bases separated the two germline ends. This CDR3 contains 14 residues. The germline V gene has CDR1 SGHTA and CDR2 FQGNSA. Here the CDR3 reads CASRGPSSSYEQYF. The CDR3, as DNA: TGTGCCAGCAGAGGGCCCTCTAGCTCCTACGAGCAGTACTTC.

This sequence joins TRBV5-5 and TRBJ1-3; D uncertain. The CDR3 has 13 amino acids. Trimming removed 0 bases from V and 6 bases from J, with 7 bases in between. Germline V gene lookup returns CDR1 SGHKS and CDR2 YYEKEE (reference sequence). The CDR3 nucleotides read TGTGCCAGCAGCTTGGGCCCCCAAAACACCATATATTTT. Residues: CASSLGPQNTIYF.

The V call is TRBV10-1, the J call TRBJ1-1; perhaps TRBD1 as D (5 bases). Germline CDR1 is WNHNN and CDR2 is SYGVQD (reference sequence). The CDR3 has 14 amino acids. V lost 7 bases to trimming and J lost 1 base, with 13 bases between them. CDR3 bases: TGCGCCAGCATACGGATTACAGGGAACACTGAAGCTTTCTTT. This translates into CASIRITGNTEAFF.

The J gene is TRBJ2-7, the V gene TRBV5-6; 9 nucleotides match TRBD2. The CDR3 covers 15 residues. V lost 4 bases and J lost 2; bases outside the gene matches: 7. Germline loops: CDR1 SGHDT, CDR2 YYEEEE. The CDR3 protein is CASSTSGRHPYEQYF. The DNA of the CDR3 is TGTGCCAGCAGCACAAGCGGGAGGCATCCCTACGAGCAGTACTTC.

Only one count was recorded for this clone. The chain links TRBV5-1 to TRBJ2-5; 7 nucleotides agree with TRBD2. The V and J ends lost 4 bases and 4 bases, in that order; junction bases with no gene match: 7. CDR3 size: 14 residues. Germline values: CDR1 SGHRS, CDR2 YFSETQ. In nucleotides, the CDR3 is TGCGCCAGCAGCCGATTCGGCGGGAGAGAGACCCAGTACTTC. This encodes CASSRFGGRETQYF.

In this sample, this clone turned up once. This chain uses TRBV4-1 with TRBJ1-4; D gene ambiguous. The CDR3 sequence is 16 residues long. V shed 1 base and J shed 0 bases, with 9 bases lying between them. Germline CDR1 reads MGHRA; CDR2 reads YSYEKL. The CDR3 region is CASSQGRTATNEKLFF. The CDR3, as DNA: TGCGCCAGCAGCCAAGGAAGGACCGCAACTAATGAAAAACTGTTTTTT.

This clone was seen only a few times. The rearrangement joins TRBV5-6 to TRBJ2-3; perhaps TRBD1 as D (6 bases). There are 16 residues in the CDR3. V was clipped by 3 bases and J by 6 bases, with 20 bases between them. CDR1 is SGHDT, CDR2 YYEEEE, per germline. The CDR3 DNA follows: TGTGCCAGCAGCTCCGGGACACAACTAAGGGCGGATACGCAGTATTTT. Protein: CASSSGTQLRADTQYF.

This clone is a singleton in its sample. The rearrangement links TRBV3-1 (or the pseudogene TRBV3-2) to TRBJ2-7, with 7 nucleotides matching TRBD2. The CDR3 length is 15 residues. With V trimmed by 3 bases and J by 2 bases, 7 bases remained unmatched. From germline, CDR1 is LGHDT and CDR2 YNNKEL (reference sequence). The CDR3 protein is CASSHSLGGAYEQYF. CDR3 coding DNA: TGTGCCAGCAGCCACTCTCTGGGAGGGGCCTACGAGCAGTACTTC.

This sequence joins TRBV27 and TRBJ2-7, with 7 bases identical to TRBD1. Germline assignment: CDR1 MNHEY and CDR2 SMNVEV (reference sequence). V dropped 0 bases and J dropped 3; count of bases not matched to a gene: 5. This CDR3 is 15 amino acids long. The CDR3: CASSLSGGEYYEQYF. CDR3 coding DNA: TGTGCCAGCAGTTTATCAGGGGGCGAGTACTACGAGCAGTACTTC.

DNA of the CDR3: TGTGCCAGCAGCTTACTCGGCCGGCCCGGAGATACGCAGTATTTT. Protein: CASSLLGRPGDTQYF. The genes are TRBV7-7 and TRBJ2-3; D gene unclear. CDR3 size: 15 residues. Looked up from germline, CDR1 is SSHAT and CDR2 is FNYEAQ (reference sequence). The ends were cut back, 2 bases at V and 5 bases at J, with 14 bases in the middle.

This chain links TRBV28 with TRBJ2-3; 9 bases map to TRBD2. CDR1 is MDHEN and CDR2 is SYDVKM in the germline V gene. The CDR3 covers 15 residues. After removal of 2 bases from V and 4 bases from J, the junction contained 4 bases not matched to a gene. The CDR3, as DNA: TGTGCCAGCAGTTTAGGCGGGAGGGTGGCAGATACGCAGTATTTT. Amino acids: CASSLGGRVADTQYF.

This chain links TRBV5-6 with TRBJ2-3; D not certain. V shed 4 bases and J shed 0 bases, with 15 bases lying between them. From germline, CDR1 is SGHDT and CDR2 YYEEEE. CDR3 length: 16 residues. CDR3 nucleotides: TGTGCCAGCAGCACTGGGTGGGGTGGCAGCACAGATACGCAGTATTTT. Protein product: CASSTGWGGSTDTQYF.

The chain joins TRBV28 to TRBJ2-7, with 8 bases identical to TRBD2. The CDR3 consists of 12 residues. The trim removed 7 bases at V and 6 bases at J, leaving 5 bases unmatched. The germline V gene has CDR1 MDHEN and CDR2 SYDVKM. In nucleotides, the CDR3 is TGTGCCAGCACTGGACTAGCAATCGAGCAGTACTTC. Protein: CASTGLAIEQYF.

A few counts support this clone. The chain joins TRBV7-3 to TRBJ1-2, with D tentatively TRBD1 (5 bases). The germline gives CDR1 SGHTA, CDR2 FQGTGA. This CDR3 is 15 amino acids long. Deletions cut 3 bases from V and 4 bases from J, with 15 bases between. As DNA, the CDR3 is TGTGCCAGCAGCTTTGGGGCAGACGCACGCTATGGCTACACCTTC. It specifies CASSFGADARYGYTF.

The chain joins TRBV19 to TRBJ1-1, with D uncertain. This CDR3 comprises 12 residues. The V gene lost 10 bases and the J gene lost 1 base, with 10 bases spanning the gap. Looked up from germline, CDR1 is LNHDA and CDR2 is SQIVND (reference sequence). For the CDR3, the DNA is TGTGCCACGGGAAACAGGAACACTGAAGCTTTCTTT. Its protein product is CATGNRNTEAFF. Full variable domain (outside the CDR3, taken from reference TRBV19 and TRBJ1-1): DGGITQSPKYLFRKEGQNVTLSCEQNLNHDAMYWYRQDPGQGLRLIYYSQIVNDFQKGDIAEGYSVSREKKESFPLTVTSAQKNPTAFYLCATGNRNTEAFFGQGTRLTVV.

The V and J genes are TRBV5-1 and TRBJ1-1; 10 bases align to TRBD1. Germline V gene lookup returns CDR1 SGHRS and CDR2 YFSETQ. This CDR3 has 13 residues. Trimming at V came to 4 bases and at J to 4 bases, leaving 1 base not matched to a gene. CDR3 region: CASSGDRGTEAFF. CDR3 sequence (DNA): TGCGCCAGCAGCGGGGACAGGGGCACTGAAGCTTTCTTT.

J is TRBJ2-1 and V is TRBV18; D unresolved. Germline assignment: CDR1 KGHSH and CDR2 LQKENI. Trimming shortened V by 3 bases and J by 6 bases, and 3 bases separated the two germline ends. The CDR3 consists of 11 residues. The CDR3: CASSPANEQFF. The CDR3 DNA follows: TGTGCCAGCTCACCGGCCAATGAGCAGTTCTTC.